The T cell receptor beta chain described here comes from a study of shared clonotypes between healthy human individuals. The CDR3 extends over 16 amino acids. Looked up from germline, CDR1 is PRHDT and CDR2 is FYEKMQ (reference sequence). Trimming removed 2 bases from V and 5 bases from J; junction bases left unmatched: 12. Libraries were prepared by immunoSEQ multiplex PCR; TCRdb keeps only in-frame clonotypes and omits some of them. The data show hundreds of thousands of clones, more than 95% seen once. Sample: naive CD4+ T cells sorted from blood. As for subset: CD45RA+ positively selected. The receptor's source is a woman in her 30s in good health. The chain carries TRBV13 and TRBJ2-7; 7 bases are a match to TRBD2. The CDR3 nucleotides are TGTGCCAGCAGCTTATTTGCGGGAGAGGGTCGGAACGAGCAGTACTTC. Its translation is CASSLFAGEGRNEQYF. Supplemented by reference TRBV13 and TRBJ2-7, the full variable domain reads AAGVIQSPRHLIKEKRETATLKCYPIPRHDTVYWYQQGPGQDPQFLISFYEKMQSDKGSIPDRFSAQQFSDYHSELNMSSLELGDSALYFCASSLFAGEGRNEQYFGPGTRLTVT.